This TCR beta chain was sequenced for a study of T cell repertoires in cytomegalovirus infection. TCRdb re-called the reads with MiXCR, one entry per CDR3 protein. The sample shows hundreds of thousands of distinct CDR3 sequences, about 44% of them seen only once. As for this clonotype: The target antigen is unknown.

The length of the CDR3 is 15 residues. The germline V gene encodes CDR1 LGHNA and CDR2 YSLEER. Between the trimmed V and J ends, which lost 1 base and 11 bases, there was a span of 17 bases. This chain connects TRBV4-3 to TRBJ2-2, with a weak D call TRBD2 (6 bases). The TCR sequence derives from a human donor in good health (CMV status not recorded). Some clones in this sample may be carry-over from other donors' samples. The sequencing here drew on cultured PBMCs, taken from culture after CMV antigen stimulation. CDR3 amino acids: CASSQVAGPYTELFF. The CDR3 DNA is TGCGCCAGCAGCCAAGTTGCGGGACCCTACACAGAGCTGTTTTTT.